This entry describes one TCR beta chain. No antigen is known for it. This record comes from a study of cytomegalovirus exposure and HLA in healthy donors. At the level of the study: T cells numbering about 200 million yielded some 110 million unique TCR beta sequences in an earlier analysis.

Study findings and constraints: One cluster of highly shared sequence variants probably arose as a sequencing artifact. Later on, an analysis showed TCR association rates differing by HLA locus, with DRB1 the most and HLA-C the fewest.

Germline V gives CDR1 SGHTA, CDR2 FQGNSA. The length of the CDR3 is 15 residues. The V gene end was trimmed by 5 bases and the J gene end by 4 bases; junction bases not matched to a gene: 8. Whereas donors were nominally healthy upon sampling, unrecorded immune exposures were probable. The PCR was carried out with 60 Vbeta primers and 13 Jbeta primers. Assay used: immunoSEQ multiplex PCR; TCRdb lists only in-frame clones, some missing. This sample carries under 200,000 clones, 75% of them seen once, and the ten largest clones take 2.5% to 3.5%. This clonotype originated in a woman between 50 and 59 years old in good health and CMV-seropositive. This rearrangement joins TRBV7-2 to TRBJ2-1; 7 positions match TRBD2. The sample comprised PBMCs. Here the CDR3 DNA reads TGTGCCAGCAGCAAGAGCGGGGTGGGATACAATGAGCAGTTCTTC. It is translated as CASSKSGVGYNEQFF.